The T cell receptor beta chain under discussion was sequenced for a study of blood T cells in healthy people across ages (dated by TCRdb to the mid-2010s). Some background on the complete study: In model experiments, template switching captured about one uniquely barcoded TCR beta cDNA molecule for every two T cells. Using deep sequencing normalized with unique cDNA molecular identifiers, the study measured how TCR beta repertoire diversity changes with age. Donors were grouped into four age groups: young (average 16 years), middle-aged (roughly 40), aged (around 66) and long-lived (just over 80). To avoid experimental bias, donors of different ages were distributed randomly across sequencing lanes. Using the same blood draw, the study looked at two additional independent replicas of 1 million unique cDNA reads for two donors, one aged 18 to 30 and the other aged 80 or older. The paper's findings and limits, for the study overall: A strong correlation was found between observed TCR beta diversity and the percentage of naive T cells measured by flow cytometry. As age increased, observed TCR beta diversity per million T cells dropped in a roughly linear way, and a significant reduction was already evident by age 40. Estimates of total diversity based on one million sequenced T cells were regarded as lower bounds and as underestimates. Because donor CMV infection status was unknown, age-related changes in expanded clonotypes were potentially confounded. Compared with the aged group, the long-lived group had more naive CD4+ T cells, fewer expanded clones and increased TCR diversity, a pattern suggesting age selection. Because profiling used bulk unsorted PBMCs, naive and antigen-experienced compartments could not be compared conclusively.

The protocol used for the library was 5' RACE. Sequencing took place on an Illumina HiSeq 2500. A second PCR of roughly 7 to 11 cycles was performed with a sample-barcoded 5' primer and a J-beta primer mix. Each TCR beta cDNA molecule received a unique molecular identifier from a template-switch 5' adaptor carrying 12 random nucleotides. Each sample yielded at least 2.5 million CDR3-containing paired-end reads. The Mint cDNA synthesis kit, primed by a TRBC-specific oligonucleotide, was used to synthesize first-strand cDNA from all RNA. Following uracil-DNA glycosylase treatment, all cDNA underwent a first 18-cycle PCR with the universal primers M1SS and BC2_uni_R. On the study's bioinformatics: For normalization, 1 million high-quality reads, each with a distinct molecular identifier, were randomly selected from each sample. Instead of being binned into consensus sequences, reads that shared molecular identifiers were thrown out. CDR3 identification, clonotype clustering and error correction used MiTCR with a Q25 quality threshold and the strictest error-elimination algorithm. A nonparametric unseen species model with Euler transformation was used to estimate lower-bound total TCR beta diversity. In-frame beta chains were kept once TCRdb had trimmed the public reads at Q25 with fastp and called clones with MiXCR. Records with the same CDR3 protein are collapsed into one entry carrying the most frequent genes and DNA. The V and J calls reflect TCRdb's pipeline rather than the authors' work. Here the sample has fewer than 950,000 distinct CDR3 sequences; roughly 50% occur a single time. Approximately 40% of the sample goes to the ten largest clones.

As regards this clonotype: Its target antigen remains unknown. Within one base of it there is no much larger clone, and no base qualities were kept.

Donors were 39 systemically healthy Caucasian individuals from Russia aged roughly 6 to 100 years. Ten milliliters of peripheral blood were drawn from each donor into EDTA-treated Vacutainer tubes. Ficoll-Paque density-gradient centrifugation was used to isolate PBMCs, with at least 7 million per sample. Total RNA was extracted from PBMCs with Trizol reagent, with at least 6 micrograms obtained per sample. For every donor, an aliquot of PBMCs went through flow cytometry to measure the percentages of naive CD45RAhigh/CD27high T cells. Spanning cysteine to phenylalanine, the CDR3 consists of 14 amino acids. Of the read, only the CDR3 DNA is kept; its 42 bases are in frame from base 1. CDR1 is given as SGHRS and CDR2 as YFSETQ, both from the germline V gene.

This TCR came from a man older than 75 in good health. In this chain, TRBV5-1 is recombined with TRBJ2-5, with 7 bases in between that match TRBD1. The J call may not be correct, given that the DNA end is closer to TRBJ2-7. Sequences were obtained from blood. The CDR3 region reads CASSSTGYPDEQYF. Here is the DNA: TGCGCCAGCAGCTCGACAGGGTACCCCGACGAGCAGTACTTC.